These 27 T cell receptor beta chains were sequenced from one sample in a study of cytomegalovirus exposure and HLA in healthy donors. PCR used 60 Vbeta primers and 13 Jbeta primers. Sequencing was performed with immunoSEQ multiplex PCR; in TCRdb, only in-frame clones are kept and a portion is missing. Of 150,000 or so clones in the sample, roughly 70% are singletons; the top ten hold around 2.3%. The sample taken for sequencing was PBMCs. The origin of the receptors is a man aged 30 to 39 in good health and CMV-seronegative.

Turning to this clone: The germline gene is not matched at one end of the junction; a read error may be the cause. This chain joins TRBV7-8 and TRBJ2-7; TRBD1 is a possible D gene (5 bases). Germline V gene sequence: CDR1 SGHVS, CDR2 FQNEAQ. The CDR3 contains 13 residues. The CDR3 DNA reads TGTGCCAGCAGATTAGAGCCAGGGAACGAGCAGTACTTC. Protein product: CASRLEPGNEQYF.

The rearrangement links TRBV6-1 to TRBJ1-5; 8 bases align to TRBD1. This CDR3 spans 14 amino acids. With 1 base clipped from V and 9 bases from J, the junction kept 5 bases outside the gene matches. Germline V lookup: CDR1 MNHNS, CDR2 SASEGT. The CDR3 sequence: CASSEVRGHAPQHF. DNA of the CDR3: TGTGCCAGCAGTGAAGTCAGGGGGCATGCGCCCCAGCATTTT.

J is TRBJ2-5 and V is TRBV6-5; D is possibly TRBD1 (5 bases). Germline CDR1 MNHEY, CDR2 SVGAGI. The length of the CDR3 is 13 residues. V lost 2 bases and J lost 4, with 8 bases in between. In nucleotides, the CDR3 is TGTGCCAGCAGTTACGGGGCCCCAGAGACCCAGTACTTC. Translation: CASSYGAPETQYF.

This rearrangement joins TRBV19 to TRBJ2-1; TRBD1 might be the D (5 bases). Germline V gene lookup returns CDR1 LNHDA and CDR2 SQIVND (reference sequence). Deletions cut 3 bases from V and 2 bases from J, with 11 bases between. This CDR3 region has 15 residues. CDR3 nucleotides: TGTGCCAGTAGTATCGGGCAGGGCCCCTACAATGAGCAGTTCTTC. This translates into CASSIGQGPYNEQFF.

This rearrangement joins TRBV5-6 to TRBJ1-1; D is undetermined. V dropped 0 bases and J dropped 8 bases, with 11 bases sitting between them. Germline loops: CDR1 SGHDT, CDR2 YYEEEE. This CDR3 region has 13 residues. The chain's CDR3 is CASSLEPAGEAFF. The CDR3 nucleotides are TGTGCCAGCAGCTTGGAGCCAGCGGGAGAAGCTTTCTTT.

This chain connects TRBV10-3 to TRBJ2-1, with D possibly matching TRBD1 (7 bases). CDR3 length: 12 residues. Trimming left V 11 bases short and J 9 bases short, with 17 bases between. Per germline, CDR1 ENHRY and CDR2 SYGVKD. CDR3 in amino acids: CAALGGGAEQFF. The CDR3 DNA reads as TGTGCCGCTCTCGGAGGGGGCGCTGAGCAGTTCTTC.

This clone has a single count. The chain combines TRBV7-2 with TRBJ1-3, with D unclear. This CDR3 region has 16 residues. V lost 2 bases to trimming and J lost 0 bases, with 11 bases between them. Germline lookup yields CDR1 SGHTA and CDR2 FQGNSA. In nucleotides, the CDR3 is TGTGCCAGCAGCTTAATGGGCGGGTTCTCTGGAAACACCATATATTTT. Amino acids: CASSLMGGFSGNTIYF.

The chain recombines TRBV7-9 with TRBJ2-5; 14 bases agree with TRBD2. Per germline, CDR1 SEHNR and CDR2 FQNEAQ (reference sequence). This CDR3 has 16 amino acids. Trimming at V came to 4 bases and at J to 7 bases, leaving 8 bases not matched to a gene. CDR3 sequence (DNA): TGTGCCAGCAGCTGGACTAGCGGGGGGTCCGTGTTGACCCAGTACTTC. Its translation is CASSWTSGGSVLTQYF.

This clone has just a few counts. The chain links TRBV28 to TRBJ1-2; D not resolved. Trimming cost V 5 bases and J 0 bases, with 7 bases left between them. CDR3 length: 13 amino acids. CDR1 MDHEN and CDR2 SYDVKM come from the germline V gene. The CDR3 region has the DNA TGTGCCAGCAGTAACGGGGCTAACTATGGCTACACCTTC. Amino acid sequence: CASSNGANYGYTF.

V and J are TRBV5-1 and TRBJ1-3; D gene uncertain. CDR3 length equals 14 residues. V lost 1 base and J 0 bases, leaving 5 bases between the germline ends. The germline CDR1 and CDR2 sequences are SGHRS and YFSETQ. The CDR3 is CASSLSYSGNTIYF. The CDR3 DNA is TGCGCCAGCAGCTTGAGCTACTCTGGAAACACCATATATTTT.

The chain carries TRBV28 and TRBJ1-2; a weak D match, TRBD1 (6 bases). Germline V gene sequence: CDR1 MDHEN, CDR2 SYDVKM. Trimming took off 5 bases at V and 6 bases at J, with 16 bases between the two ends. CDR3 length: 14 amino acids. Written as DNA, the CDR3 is TGTGCCAGCAGTCCCGGGACACCGTTCGATGGCTACACCTTC. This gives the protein CASSPGTPFDGYTF.

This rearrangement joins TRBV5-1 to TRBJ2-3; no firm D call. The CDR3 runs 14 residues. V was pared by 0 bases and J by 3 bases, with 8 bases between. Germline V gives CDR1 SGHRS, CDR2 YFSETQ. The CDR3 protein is CASSLGGDTDTQYF. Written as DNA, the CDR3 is TGCGCCAGCAGCTTGGGAGGAGATACAGATACGCAGTATTTT.

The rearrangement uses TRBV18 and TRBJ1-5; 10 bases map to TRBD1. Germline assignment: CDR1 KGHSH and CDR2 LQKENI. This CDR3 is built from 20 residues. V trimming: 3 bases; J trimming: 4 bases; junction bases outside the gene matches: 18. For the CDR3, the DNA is TGTGCCAGCTCACCTTCCGGGACAGGGGCACCCACCTCCCCGAATCAGCCCCAGCATTTT. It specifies CASSPSGTGAPTSPNQPQHF.

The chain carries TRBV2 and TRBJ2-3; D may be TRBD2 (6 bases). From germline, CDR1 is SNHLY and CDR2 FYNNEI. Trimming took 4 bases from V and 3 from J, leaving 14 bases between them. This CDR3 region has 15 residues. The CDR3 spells CASSVYWGGTDTQYF. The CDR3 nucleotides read TGTGCCAGCAGTGTATATTGGGGAGGAACAGATACGCAGTATTTT.

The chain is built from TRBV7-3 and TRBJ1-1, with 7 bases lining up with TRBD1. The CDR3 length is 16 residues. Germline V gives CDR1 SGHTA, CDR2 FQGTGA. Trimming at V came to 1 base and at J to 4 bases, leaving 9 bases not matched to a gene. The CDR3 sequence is CASSLKVRGRATEAFF. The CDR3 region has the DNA TGTGCCAGCAGCTTAAAAGTGAGGGGGCGGGCCACTGAAGCTTTCTTT.

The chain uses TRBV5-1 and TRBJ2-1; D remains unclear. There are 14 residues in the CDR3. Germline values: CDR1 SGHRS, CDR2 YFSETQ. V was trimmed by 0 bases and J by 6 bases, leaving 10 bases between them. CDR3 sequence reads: CASSLAGQVNEQFF. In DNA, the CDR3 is TGCGCCAGCAGCTTGGCCGGTCAGGTCAATGAGCAGTTCTTC.

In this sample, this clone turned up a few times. CDR3 DNA sequence: TGTGCCAGCAGCGCCACAGGTACCAACACTGAAGCTTTCTTT. Its protein product is CASSATGTNTEAFF. The chain joins TRBV7-3 to TRBJ1-1; tentative D call: TRBD1 (5 bases). The CDR3 consists of 14 residues. Germline V lookup: CDR1 SGHTA, CDR2 FQGTGA. V was trimmed by 5 bases and J by 2 bases, leaving 12 bases between them.

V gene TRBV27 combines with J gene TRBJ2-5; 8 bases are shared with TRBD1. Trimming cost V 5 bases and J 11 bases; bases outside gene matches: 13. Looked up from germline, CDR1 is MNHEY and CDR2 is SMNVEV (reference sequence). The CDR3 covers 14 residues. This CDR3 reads CASSPTDRVWEQYF. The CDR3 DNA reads TGTGCCAGCAGTCCAACGGACAGGGTGTGGGAGCAGTACTTC.

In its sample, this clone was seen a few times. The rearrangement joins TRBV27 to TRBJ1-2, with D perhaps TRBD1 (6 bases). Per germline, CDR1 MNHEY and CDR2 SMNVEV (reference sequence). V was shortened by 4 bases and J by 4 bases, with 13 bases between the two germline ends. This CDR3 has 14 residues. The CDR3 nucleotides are TGTGCCAGCAGTTCAGGGGAGCGTGGCTATGGCTACACCTTC. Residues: CASSSGERGYGYTF.

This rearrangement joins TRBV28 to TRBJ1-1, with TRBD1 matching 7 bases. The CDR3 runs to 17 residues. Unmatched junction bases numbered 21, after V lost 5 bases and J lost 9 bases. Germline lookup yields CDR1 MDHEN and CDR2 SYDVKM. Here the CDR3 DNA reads TGTGCCAGCAGTCCTATTGGGCTCGGGACAGAGAATTTAAAAGCTTTCTTT. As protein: CASSPIGLGTENLKAFF.

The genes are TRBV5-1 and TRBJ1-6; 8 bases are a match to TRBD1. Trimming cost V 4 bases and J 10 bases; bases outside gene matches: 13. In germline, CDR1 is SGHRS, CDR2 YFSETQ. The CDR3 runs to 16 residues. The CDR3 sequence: CASSGRTGWLGSPLHF. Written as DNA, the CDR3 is TGCGCCAGCAGCGGGCGGACAGGGTGGTTGGGATCACCCCTCCACTTT.

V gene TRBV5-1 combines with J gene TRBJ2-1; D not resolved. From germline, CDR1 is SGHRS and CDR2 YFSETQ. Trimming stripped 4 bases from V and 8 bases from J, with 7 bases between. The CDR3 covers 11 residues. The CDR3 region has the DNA TGCGCCAGCAGCGCGGTGGATGAGCAGTTCTTC. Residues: CASSAVDEQFF.

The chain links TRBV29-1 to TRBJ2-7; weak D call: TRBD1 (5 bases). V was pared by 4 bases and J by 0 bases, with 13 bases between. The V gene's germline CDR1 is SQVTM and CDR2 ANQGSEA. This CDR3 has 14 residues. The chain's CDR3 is CSVGVGEGSYEQYF. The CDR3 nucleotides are TGCAGCGTTGGTGTAGGGGAAGGCTCCTACGAGCAGTACTTC.

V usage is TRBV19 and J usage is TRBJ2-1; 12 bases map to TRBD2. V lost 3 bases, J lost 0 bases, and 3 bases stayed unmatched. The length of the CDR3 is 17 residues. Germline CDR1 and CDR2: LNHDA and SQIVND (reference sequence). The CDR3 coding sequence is TGTGCCAGTAGTATCTCTAGCGGGGGGGCCTCCTACAATGAGCAGTTCTTC. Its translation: CASSISSGGASYNEQFF.

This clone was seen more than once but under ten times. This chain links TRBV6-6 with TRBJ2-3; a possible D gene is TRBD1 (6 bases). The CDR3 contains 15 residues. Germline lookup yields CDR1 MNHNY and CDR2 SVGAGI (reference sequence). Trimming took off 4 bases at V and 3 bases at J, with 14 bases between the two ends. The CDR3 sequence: CASSSQGMATDTQYF. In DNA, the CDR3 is TGTGCCAGCAGTTCCCAGGGGATGGCAACAGATACGCAGTATTTT.

In DNA form, the CDR3 reads TGTGCCAGCTCACCAGCGGGGATGGGGAATGAGCAGTTCTTC. Translating it yields CASSPAGMGNEQFF. The V call is TRBV18, the J call TRBJ2-1; the D gene is possibly TRBD2 (6 bases). Germline CDR1 and CDR2: KGHSH and LQKENI. The CDR3 runs to 14 residues. V was clipped by 2 bases and J by 7 bases, with 12 bases between them. The full variable domain, rest sourced from reference TRBV18 and TRBJ2-1, is NAGVMQNPRHLVRRRGQEARLRCSPMKGHSHVYWYRQLPEEGLKFMVYLQKENIIDESGMPKERFSAEFPKEGPSILRIQQVVRGDSAAYFCASSPAGMGNEQFFGPGTRLTVL.

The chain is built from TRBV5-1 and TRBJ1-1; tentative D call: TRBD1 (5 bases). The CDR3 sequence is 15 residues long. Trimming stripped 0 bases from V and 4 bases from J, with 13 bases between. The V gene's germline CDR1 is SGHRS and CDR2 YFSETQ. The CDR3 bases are TGCGCCAGCAGCTTGGAGGTTTCGGGGGGCACTGAAGCTTTCTTT. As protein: CASSLEVSGGTEAFF.